These T cell receptor beta chains were read from a single sample in a study of T cells in tuberculosis. TCRdb's copy holds only in-frame clones and misses some; the assay was immunoSEQ multiplex PCR. The sample has 60,000 or so clones; around 86% are singletons. The sequencing input was CD1b-GMM tetramer-negative cells sorted from PBMCs. Every receptor here comes from an adult woman with latent tuberculosis. Each CDR3 is given with its conserved first and last residue. The D gene is left open where the match is weak. Clone size is shown for a subset of rows, as once, few, many or a class of expanded clone.

D gene: TRBD1
J gene: TRBJ1-1
clone size: NA
V gene: TRBV7-9
CDR3 DNA: TGTGCCAGCAGCCTCGGCCGGGACAGGGGGACTGAAGCTTTCTTT
CDR3 protein: CASSLGRDRGTEAFF

D gene: TRBD1
J gene: TRBJ1-4
clone size: once
V gene: TRBV5-1
CDR3 DNA: TGCGCCAGCAGCCGGACAGGGGGCCTTGCAACTAATGAAAAACTGTTTTTT
CDR3 protein: CASSRTGGLATNEKLFF

D gene: TRBD2
J gene: TRBJ2-2
clone size: NA
V gene: TRBV4-1
CDR3 DNA: TGCGCCAGCAGCCAGGAATTACCGGGACTAGCGGGACAACCGAACACCGGGGAGCTGTTTTTT
CDR3 protein: CASSQELPGLAGQPNTGELFF

D gene: TRBD2
J gene: TRBJ2-3
clone size: NA
V gene: TRBV4-1
CDR3 DNA: TGCGCCAGCAGCCAAGATCAACCAATACCGGGACTAGCACGAGATACGCAGTATTTT
CDR3 protein: CASSQDQPIPGLARDTQYF

D gene: NA
J gene: TRBJ1-5
clone size: NA
V gene: TRBV30
CDR3 DNA: TGTGCCTGGAGTACAGGGAGGGATCAGCCCCAGCATTTT
CDR3 protein: CAWSTGRDQPQHF

D gene: TRBD2
J gene: TRBJ2-1
clone size: once
V gene: TRBV7-2
CDR3 DNA: TGTGCCAGCAGCCGGAAGCGGGGGAGAGGCGATGAGCAGTTCTTC
CDR3 protein: CASSRKRGRGDEQFF

D gene: TRBD1
J gene: TRBJ2-7
clone size: NA
V gene: TRBV6-1
CDR3 DNA: TGTGCCAGCAGACCCACCGGGACAGGCAAGTACGAGCAGTACTTC
CDR3 protein: CASRPTGTGKYEQYF

D gene: NA
J gene: TRBJ2-1
clone size: NA
V gene: TRBV6-5
CDR3 DNA: TGTGCCAGCAGTTACTCATTCCAGCGATCCTACAATGAGCAGTTCTTC
CDR3 protein: CASSYSFQRSYNEQFF

D gene: TRBD2
J gene: TRBJ2-2
clone size: NA
V gene: TRBV7-3
CDR3 DNA: TGTGCCAGCAGCGGAGGTGGACTAGCTCGGCCCGGGGAGCTGTTTTTT
CDR3 protein: CASSGGGLARPGELFF

D gene: TRBD1
J gene: TRBJ2-7
clone size: NA
V gene: TRBV27
CDR3 DNA: TGTGCCAGCAGTTTATCGTTGGGACAGGGGGCGGGAGAGCAGTACTTC
CDR3 protein: CASSLSLGQGAGEQYF

D gene: TRBD1
J gene: TRBJ2-7
clone size: once
V gene: TRBV6-1
CDR3 DNA: TGTGCCAGCAACCCCCCGGACAGGTCCTCCTACGAGCAGTACTTC
CDR3 protein: CASNPPDRSSYEQYF

D gene: NA
J gene: TRBJ2-1
clone size: once
V gene: TRBV2
CDR3 DNA: TGTGCCAGCAGTGGACAGCTTAACAATGAGCAGTTCTTC
CDR3 protein: CASSGQLNNEQFF

D gene: TRBD1
J gene: TRBJ1-4
clone size: NA
V gene: TRBV30
CDR3 DNA: TGTGCCTGGACGGGACAGGGGGCGGCTAATGAAAAACTGTTTTTT
CDR3 protein: CAWTGQGAANEKLFF

D gene: TRBD2
J gene: TRBJ2-7
clone size: once
V gene: TRBV5-4
CDR3 DNA: TGTGCCAGCAGCCCTAGGGCGGGAGAGGGCTACGAGCAGTACTTC
CDR3 protein: CASSPRAGEGYEQYF

D gene: NA
J gene: TRBJ1-2
clone size: NA
V gene: TRBV19
CDR3 DNA: TGTGCCAGTAGTATAGAGGCCTATGGCTACACCTTC
CDR3 protein: CASSIEAYGYTF

D gene: NA
J gene: TRBJ1-6
clone size: few
V gene: TRBV11-2
CDR3 DNA: TGTGCCAGCAGCTTAAAGTCAGGGAATAATTCACCCCTCCACTTT
CDR3 protein: CASSLKSGNNSPLHF

D gene: NA
J gene: TRBJ1-4
clone size: few
V gene: TRBV5-5
CDR3 DNA: TGTGCCAGCAGAGAAGTTACAGGGTGGGGGCTCGCAAAACTGTTTTTT
CDR3 protein: CASREVTGWGLAKLFF

D gene: NA
J gene: TRBJ1-2
clone size: NA
V gene: TRBV19
CDR3 DNA: TGTGCCAGTAGTATCCTAGCAGGGGTAGGCGTCTATGGCTACACCTTC
CDR3 protein: CASSILAGVGVYGYTF

D gene: TRBD1
J gene: TRBJ1-1
clone size: NA
V gene: TRBV28
CDR3 DNA: TGTGCCAGCAGGGGGGGACAGGGCTACACTGAAGCTTTCTTT
CDR3 protein: CASRGGQGYTEAFF

D gene: NA
J gene: TRBJ2-4
clone size: once
V gene: TRBV2
CDR3 DNA: TGTGCCAGCAGTTGGGGCAACCTCGGTAGTCCGGCCAAAAACATTCAGTACTTC
CDR3 protein: CASSWGNLGSPAKNIQYF

D gene: NA
J gene: TRBJ2-1
clone size: NA
V gene: TRBV5-1
CDR3 DNA: TGCGCCAGCCATCACGGGAATGCCCGGGATGAGCAGTTCTTC
CDR3 protein: CASHHGNARDEQFF

D gene: TRBD1
J gene: TRBJ1-5
clone size: NA
V gene: TRBV27
CDR3 DNA: TGTGCCAGCAGAAGGGACAGGGGGAGGAATCAGCCCCAGCATTTT
CDR3 protein: CASRRDRGRNQPQHF

D gene: TRBD2
J gene: TRBJ2-7
clone size: NA
V gene: TRBV9
CDR3 DNA: TGTGCCAGCAGCGCCAGCGGGGGGGCCGCCTACGAGCAGTACTTC
CDR3 protein: CASSASGGAAYEQYF

D gene: NA
J gene: TRBJ1-4
clone size: NA
V gene: TRBV12-2
CDR3 DNA: TGTGCAAGTCGCTTTGTCCCCCTCGGGGGGAGACATGAAAAACTGTTTTTT
CDR3 protein: CASRFVPLGGRHEKLFF

D gene: NA
J gene: TRBJ2-7
clone size: NA
V gene: TRBV27
CDR3 DNA: TGTGCCAGCAGCCCAAGAGGAGCGTCCACCTACGAGCAGTACTTC
CDR3 protein: CASSPRGASTYEQYF

D gene: NA
J gene: TRBJ1-2
clone size: NA
V gene: TRBV28
CDR3 DNA: TGTGCCAGCAGCCCACAGCGGGGGGGGTATGGCTACACCTTC
CDR3 protein: CASSPQRGGYGYTF

D gene: NA
J gene: TRBJ2-7
clone size: NA
V gene: TRBV5-1
CDR3 DNA: TGCGCCAGCAGCCCCTTAACGAGGTACGAGCAGTACTTC
CDR3 protein: CASSPLTRYEQYF

D gene: TRBD1
J gene: TRBJ2-7
clone size: NA
V gene: TRBV5-1
CDR3 DNA: TGCGCCAGCAGAACTGGACAGGCCTACGAGCAGTACTTC
CDR3 protein: CASRTGQAYEQYF

D gene: NA
J gene: TRBJ2-7
clone size: NA
V gene: TRBV2
CDR3 DNA: TGTGCCAGCCACCTGACTCCCCAATACAACGAGCAGTACTTC
CDR3 protein: CASHLTPQYNEQYF

D gene: NA
J gene: TRBJ1-1
clone size: NA
V gene: TRBV7-3
CDR3 DNA: TGTGCCAGCAGCCCGGACAGCGGCATGAACACTGAAGCTTTCTTT
CDR3 protein: CASSPDSGMNTEAFF

D gene: TRBD2
J gene: TRBJ2-5
clone size: NA
V gene: TRBV10-2
CDR3 DNA: TGCGCCAGCCGGACTAGCGGGAAAGAGACCCAGTACTTC
CDR3 protein: CASRTSGKETQYF

D gene: TRBD2
J gene: TRBJ2-7
clone size: NA
V gene: TRBV9
CDR3 DNA: TGTGCCAGCAGCGCGTGGGAGGGAGCCTACGAGCAGTACTTC
CDR3 protein: CASSAWEGAYEQYF

D gene: TRBD1
J gene: TRBJ1-1
clone size: NA
V gene: TRBV9
CDR3 DNA: TGTGCCAGCAGCGCCACACCGGGACAGGGGTACACTGAAGCTTTCTTT
CDR3 protein: CASSATPGQGYTEAFF

D gene: NA
J gene: TRBJ2-2
clone size: NA
V gene: TRBV7-2
CDR3 DNA: TGTGCCAGCAGCCCGGATGGGCCAACCGGGGAGCTGTTTTTT
CDR3 protein: CASSPDGPTGELFF

D gene: TRBD1
J gene: TRBJ2-7
clone size: NA
V gene: TRBV2
CDR3 DNA: TGTGCCAGCAGTGGACAGGGCGGGTTAGTATACGAGCAGTACTTC
CDR3 protein: CASSGQGGLVYEQYF

D gene: NA
J gene: TRBJ1-1
clone size: NA
V gene: TRBV4-1
CDR3 DNA: TGCGCCAGCAGCCCCGGGGGGGCTTATCACTCTGAAGCTTTCTTT
CDR3 protein: CASSPGGAYHSEAFF

D gene: TRBD1
J gene: TRBJ2-7
clone size: once
V gene: TRBV6-1
CDR3 DNA: TGTGCCAGCAGTGTAACCGGGACAGGTTCCTACGAGCAGTACTTC
CDR3 protein: CASSVTGTGSYEQYF

D gene: TRBD2
J gene: TRBJ2-2
clone size: NA
V gene: TRBV4-1
CDR3 DNA: TGCGCCAGCAGCCGTAGCGGGGGGGTAAGCGGGGAGCTGTTTTTT
CDR3 protein: CASSRSGGVSGELFF

D gene: TRBD2
J gene: TRBJ2-3
clone size: NA
V gene: TRBV9
CDR3 DNA: TGTGCCAGCAGCGTAGGCCTCGGGGGGGGTACAGATACGCAGTATTTT
CDR3 protein: CASSVGLGGGTDTQYF

D gene: NA
J gene: TRBJ2-1
clone size: NA
V gene: TRBV19
CDR3 DNA: TGTGCCAGTAGTTCGACAGGAAGTTCCTACAATGAGCAGTTCTTC
CDR3 protein: CASSSTGSSYNEQFF

D gene: NA
J gene: TRBJ1-5
clone size: NA
V gene: TRBV6-4
CDR3 DNA: TGTGCCAGCAGCGGTGAGCCAAATCAGCCCCAGCATTTT
CDR3 protein: CASSGEPNQPQHF

D gene: NA
J gene: TRBJ2-5
clone size: NA
V gene: TRBV18
CDR3 DNA: TGTGCCAGCTCCCAGGGCCAACTCACTCAAGAGACCCAGTACTTC
CDR3 protein: CASSQGQLTQETQYF

D gene: TRBD2
J gene: TRBJ2-5
clone size: NA
V gene: TRBV5-1
CDR3 DNA: TGCGCCAGCAGCGTCAGCGGGGGCCAGGGGGAGACCCAGTACTTC
CDR3 protein: CASSVSGGQGETQYF

D gene: NA
J gene: TRBJ1-1
clone size: NA
V gene: TRBV5-1
CDR3 DNA: TGCGCCAGCAGCTTGGCCAGGATGAACACTGAAGCTTTCTTT
CDR3 protein: CASSLARMNTEAFF

D gene: NA
J gene: TRBJ1-5
clone size: NA
V gene: TRBV6-5
CDR3 DNA: TGTGCCAGCACCGACTCTATCGGTCAGCCCCAGCATTTT
CDR3 protein: CASTDSIGQPQHF

D gene: NA
J gene: TRBJ2-7
clone size: once
V gene: TRBV23-1
CDR3 DNA: TGCGCCAGAAATCCCGACAGTAACGAGCAGTACTTC
CDR3 protein: CARNPDSNEQYF

D gene: NA
J gene: TRBJ1-2
clone size: NA
V gene: TRBV5-6
CDR3 DNA: TGTGCCAGCAGCCTGGGGTCGAGGGGCTACACCTTC
CDR3 protein: CASSLGSRGYTF

D gene: NA
J gene: TRBJ1-5
clone size: NA
V gene: TRBV2
CDR3 DNA: TGTGCCAGCAGTGACAAACCGGGTCAGCCCCAGCATTTT
CDR3 protein: CASSDKPGQPQHF

D gene: NA
J gene: TRBJ2-7
clone size: NA
V gene: TRBV10-3
CDR3 DNA: TGTGCCATCAGTTTAGCGGCGACGGTAACCTACGAGCAGTACTTC
CDR3 protein: CAISLAATVTYEQYF

D gene: NA
J gene: TRBJ1-1
clone size: NA
V gene: TRBV7-9
CDR3 DNA: TGTGCCAGCAGCTTGGGTTTCGGGAATGAAGCTTTCTTT
CDR3 protein: CASSLGFGNEAFF

D gene: NA
J gene: TRBJ2-5
clone size: NA
V gene: TRBV9
CDR3 DNA: TGTGCCAGCAGCCACTCCGGGGGAGGCGAGACCCAGTACTTC
CDR3 protein: CASSHSGGGETQYF

D gene: NA
J gene: TRBJ2-7
clone size: NA
V gene: TRBV19
CDR3 DNA: TGTGCCAGTAGTATTTCGCACCGGAGCTCCTACGAGCAGTACTTC
CDR3 protein: CASSISHRSSYEQYF

D gene: NA
J gene: TRBJ1-1
clone size: NA
V gene: TRBV10-3
CDR3 DNA: TGTGCCTCCCAGAGGAGGGAGGACACTGAAGCTTTCTTT
CDR3 protein: CASQRREDTEAFF

D gene: TRBD2
J gene: TRBJ2-1
clone size: NA
V gene: TRBV2
CDR3 DNA: TGTGCCAGCAGTGAAATAGGCGGGAGACTCTATGAGCAGTTCTTC
CDR3 protein: CASSEIGGRLYEQFF

D gene: TRBD2
J gene: TRBJ2-3
clone size: NA
V gene: TRBV4-2
CDR3 DNA: TGTGCCAGCAGCCAAGCCCCCTCTAGCGGGGGAGGAGATACGCAGTATTTT
CDR3 protein: CASSQAPSSGGGDTQYF

D gene: TRBD1
J gene: TRBJ2-7
clone size: NA
V gene: TRBV6-5
CDR3 DNA: TGTGCCAGCAGTTCATACAGGGGGGCCTACGAGCAGTACTTC
CDR3 protein: CASSSYRGAYEQYF

D gene: NA
J gene: TRBJ1-1
clone size: NA
V gene: TRBV13
CDR3 DNA: TGTGCCAGCAGATCCGGGGAGGGCGGCACTGAAGCTTTCTTT
CDR3 protein: CASRSGEGGTEAFF

D gene: TRBD2
J gene: TRBJ2-3
clone size: NA
V gene: TRBV27
CDR3 DNA: TGTGCCAGCAGTTTCGAAACTAGCGGGGGGACAGATACGCAGTATTTT
CDR3 protein: CASSFETSGGTDTQYF

D gene: TRBD2
J gene: TRBJ2-2
clone size: NA
V gene: TRBV6-5
CDR3 DNA: TGTGCCAGTAGCGGGAGGGCCCGTAGCGGGGAGCTGTTTTTT
CDR3 protein: CASSGRARSGELFF

D gene: TRBD2
J gene: TRBJ2-3
clone size: NA
V gene: TRBV14
CDR3 DNA: TGTGCCAGCAGCCAAGAACGTATAGCGGGGGGACCGCAGTATTTT
CDR3 protein: CASSQERIAGGPQYF